This T cell receptor beta chain appears in the sequencing data of a study of spatial heterogeneity in lung cancer. In the study overall: Alpha-chain sequences were consistently detected in smaller numbers than beta-chain sequences.

TCRdb passed the 5' RACE reads through MiXCR, listing each CDR3 protein once. The table includes about 120,000 distinct CDR3 sequences, over 9% detected once. The germline CDR1 and CDR2 sequences are LGHDT and YNNKEL (reference sequence). The V end lost 0 bases, the J end lost 5 bases, and 2 bases lay between the germline ends. This CDR3 is 11 amino acids long. This clonotype was seen more than once but under ten times. Time point specified: blood at routine non-recurrence follow-up after resection. The sequenced material consisted of unsorted whole RNA from tumor, nontumor lung or frozen PBMC. Sequencing used PBMCs, obtained at follow-up. The sequence came from a male donor with early-stage non-small cell lung cancer. The rearrangement joins TRBV3-1 to TRBJ2-7; D uncertain. The CDR3 DNA reads TGTGCCAGCAGCCAAGATCACGAGCAGTACTTC. It encodes CASSQDHEQYF.